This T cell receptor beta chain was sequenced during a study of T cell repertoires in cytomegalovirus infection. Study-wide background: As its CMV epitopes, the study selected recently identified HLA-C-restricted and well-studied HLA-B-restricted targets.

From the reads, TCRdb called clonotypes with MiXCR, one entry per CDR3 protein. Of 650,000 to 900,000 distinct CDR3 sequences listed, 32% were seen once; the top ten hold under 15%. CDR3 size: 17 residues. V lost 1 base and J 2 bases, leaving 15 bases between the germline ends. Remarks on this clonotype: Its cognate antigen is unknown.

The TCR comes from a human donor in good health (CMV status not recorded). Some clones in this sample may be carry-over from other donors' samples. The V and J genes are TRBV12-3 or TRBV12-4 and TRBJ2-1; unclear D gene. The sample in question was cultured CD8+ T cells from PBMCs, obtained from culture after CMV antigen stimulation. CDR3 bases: TGTGCCAGCAGTTTAGTCGTCGGGCACCGTACCTACAATGAGCAGTTCTTC. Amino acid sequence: CASSLVVGHRTYNEQFF.